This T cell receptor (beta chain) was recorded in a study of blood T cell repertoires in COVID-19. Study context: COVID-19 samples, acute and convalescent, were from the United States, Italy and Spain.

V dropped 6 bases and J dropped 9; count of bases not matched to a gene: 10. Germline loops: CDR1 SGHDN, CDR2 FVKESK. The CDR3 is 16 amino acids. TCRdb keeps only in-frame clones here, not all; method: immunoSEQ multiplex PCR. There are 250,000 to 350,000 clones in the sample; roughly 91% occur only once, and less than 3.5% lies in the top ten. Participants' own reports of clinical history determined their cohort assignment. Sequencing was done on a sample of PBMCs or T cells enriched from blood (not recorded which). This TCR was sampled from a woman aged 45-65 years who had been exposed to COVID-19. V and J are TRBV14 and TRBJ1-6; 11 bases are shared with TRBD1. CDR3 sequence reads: CASRLSGTGGFSPLHF. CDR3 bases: TGTGCCAGCAGGCTTTCCGGGACAGGGGGTTTTTCACCCCTCCACTTT.